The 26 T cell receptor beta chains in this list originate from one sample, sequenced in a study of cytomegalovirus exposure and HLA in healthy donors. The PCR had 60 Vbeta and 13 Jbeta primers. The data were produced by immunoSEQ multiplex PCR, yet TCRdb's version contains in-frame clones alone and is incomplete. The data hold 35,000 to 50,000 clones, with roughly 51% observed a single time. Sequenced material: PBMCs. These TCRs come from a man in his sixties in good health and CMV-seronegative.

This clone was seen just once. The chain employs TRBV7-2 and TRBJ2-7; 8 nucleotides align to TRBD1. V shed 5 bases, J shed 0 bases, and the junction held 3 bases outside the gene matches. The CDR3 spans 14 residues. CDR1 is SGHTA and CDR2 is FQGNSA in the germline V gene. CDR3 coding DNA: TGTGCCAGCAGCCCGACAGGGGCCTCCTACGAGCAGTACTTC. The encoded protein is CASSPTGASYEQYF.

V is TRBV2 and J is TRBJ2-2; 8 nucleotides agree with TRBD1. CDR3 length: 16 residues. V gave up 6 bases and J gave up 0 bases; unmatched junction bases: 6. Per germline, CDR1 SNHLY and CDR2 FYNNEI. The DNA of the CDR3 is TGTGCCAGCAGAGGACAGGGTCATTCGAACACCGGGGAGCTGTTTTTT. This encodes CASRGQGHSNTGELFF.

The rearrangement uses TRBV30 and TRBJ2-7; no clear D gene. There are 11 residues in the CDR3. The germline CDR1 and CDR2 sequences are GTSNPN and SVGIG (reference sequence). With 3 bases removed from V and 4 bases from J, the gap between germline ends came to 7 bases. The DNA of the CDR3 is TGTGCCTGGAGGGCACAATACGAGCAGTACTTC. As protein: CAWRAQYEQYF.

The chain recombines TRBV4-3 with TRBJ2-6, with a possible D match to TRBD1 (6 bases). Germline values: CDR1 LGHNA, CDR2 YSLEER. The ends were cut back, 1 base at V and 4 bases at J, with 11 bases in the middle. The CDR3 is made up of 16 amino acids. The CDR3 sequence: CASSQATGTGANVLTF. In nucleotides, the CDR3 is TGCGCCAGCAGCCAAGCAACAGGGACCGGGGCCAACGTCCTGACTTTC.

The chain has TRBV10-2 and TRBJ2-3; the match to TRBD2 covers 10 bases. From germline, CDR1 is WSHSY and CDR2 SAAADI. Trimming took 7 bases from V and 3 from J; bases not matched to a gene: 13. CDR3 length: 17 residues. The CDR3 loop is CASKETSGLRGTDTQYF. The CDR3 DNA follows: TGCGCCAGCAAGGAGACTAGCGGGCTGCGGGGAACAGATACGCAGTATTTT.

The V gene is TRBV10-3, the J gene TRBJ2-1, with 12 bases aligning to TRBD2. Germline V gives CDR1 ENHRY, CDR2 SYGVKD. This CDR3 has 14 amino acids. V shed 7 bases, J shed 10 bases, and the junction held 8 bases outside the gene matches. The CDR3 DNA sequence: TGTGCCATCAAGTCGACTAGCGGGAGAGGGGAGCAGTTCTTC. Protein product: CAIKSTSGRGEQFF.

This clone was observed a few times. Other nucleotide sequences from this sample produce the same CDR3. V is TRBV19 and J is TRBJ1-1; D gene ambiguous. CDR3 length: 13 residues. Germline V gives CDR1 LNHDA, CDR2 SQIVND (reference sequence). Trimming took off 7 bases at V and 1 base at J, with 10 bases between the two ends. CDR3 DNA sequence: TGTGCCAGTAACCGCGGGAGGAACACTGAAGCTTTCTTT. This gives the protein CASNRGRNTEAFF.

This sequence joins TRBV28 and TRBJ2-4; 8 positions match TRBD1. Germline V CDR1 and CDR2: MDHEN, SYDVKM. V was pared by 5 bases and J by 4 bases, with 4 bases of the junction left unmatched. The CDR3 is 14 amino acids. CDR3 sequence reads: CASSPTGGKNIQYF. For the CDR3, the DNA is TGTGCCAGCAGTCCTACAGGGGGTAAAAACATTCAGTACTTC. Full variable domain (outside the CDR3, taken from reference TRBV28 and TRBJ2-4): DVKVTQSSRYLVKRTGEKVFLECVQDMDHENMFWYRQDPGLGLRLIYFSYDVKMKEKGDIPEGYSVSREKKERFSLILESASTNQTSMYLCASSPTGGKNIQYFGAGTRLSVL.

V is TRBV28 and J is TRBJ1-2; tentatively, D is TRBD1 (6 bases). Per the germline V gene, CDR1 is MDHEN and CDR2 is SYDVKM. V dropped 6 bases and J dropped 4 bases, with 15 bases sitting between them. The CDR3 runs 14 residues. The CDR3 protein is CASSKTGIGYGYTF. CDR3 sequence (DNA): TGTGCCAGCAGCAAAACAGGGATCGGCTATGGCTACACCTTC.

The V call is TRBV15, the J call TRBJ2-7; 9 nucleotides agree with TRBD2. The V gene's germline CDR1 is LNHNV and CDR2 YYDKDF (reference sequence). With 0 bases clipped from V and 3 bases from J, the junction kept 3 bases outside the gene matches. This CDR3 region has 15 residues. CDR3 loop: CATSRDQTSGYEQYF. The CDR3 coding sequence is TGTGCCACCAGCAGAGATCAGACTAGCGGCTACGAGCAGTACTTC.

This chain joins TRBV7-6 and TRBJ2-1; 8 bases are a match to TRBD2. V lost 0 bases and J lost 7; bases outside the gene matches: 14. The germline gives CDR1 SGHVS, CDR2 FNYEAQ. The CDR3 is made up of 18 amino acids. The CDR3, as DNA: TGTGCCAGCAGCTTAGCCACACTAGCGGTAGAAAATAGGAATGAGCAGTTCTTC. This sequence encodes CASSLATLAVENRNEQFF.

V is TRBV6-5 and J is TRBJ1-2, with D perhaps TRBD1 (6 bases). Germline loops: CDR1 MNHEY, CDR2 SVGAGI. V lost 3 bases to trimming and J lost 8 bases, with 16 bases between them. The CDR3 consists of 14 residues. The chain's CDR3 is CASSYRQVAGGYTF. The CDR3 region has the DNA TGTGCCAGCAGTTATCGACAGGTAGCAGGCGGCTACACCTTC.

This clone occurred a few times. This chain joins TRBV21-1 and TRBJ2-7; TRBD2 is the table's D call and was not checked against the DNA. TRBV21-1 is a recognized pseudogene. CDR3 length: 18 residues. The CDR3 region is CAIHSHLTSGSVPYEQYF. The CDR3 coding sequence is TGTGCCATTCATTCCCACTTGACTAGCGGGAGTGTGCCCTACGAGCAGTACTTC.

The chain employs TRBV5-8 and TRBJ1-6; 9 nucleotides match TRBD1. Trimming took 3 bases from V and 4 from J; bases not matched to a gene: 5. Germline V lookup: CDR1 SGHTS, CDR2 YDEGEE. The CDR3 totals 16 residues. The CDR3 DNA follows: TGTGCCAGCAGCTGGGGACAGGGCGAGTATAATTCACCCCTCCACTTT. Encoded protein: CASSWGQGEYNSPLHF.

The DNA of the CDR3 is TGCGCCAGCAGCCAACGACAGGGGGTCACAGATACGCAGTATTTT. Its protein is CASSQRQGVTDTQYF. V usage is TRBV4-1 and J usage is TRBJ2-3, with 9 bases matching TRBD1. Germline CDR1 is MGHRA and CDR2 is YSYEKL. With 2 bases clipped from V and 2 bases from J, the junction kept 2 bases outside the gene matches. This CDR3 comprises 15 residues.

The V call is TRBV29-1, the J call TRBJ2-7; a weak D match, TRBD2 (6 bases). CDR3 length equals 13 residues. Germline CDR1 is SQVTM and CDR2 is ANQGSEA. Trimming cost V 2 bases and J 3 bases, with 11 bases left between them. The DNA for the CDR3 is TGCAGCGTTGAACTATTCGGGGGCTACGAGCAGTACTTC. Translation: CSVELFGGYEQYF.

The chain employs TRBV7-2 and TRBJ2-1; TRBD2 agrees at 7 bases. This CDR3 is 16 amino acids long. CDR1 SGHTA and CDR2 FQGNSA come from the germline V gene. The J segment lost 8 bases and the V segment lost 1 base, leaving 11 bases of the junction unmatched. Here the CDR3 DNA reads TGTGCCAGCAGCTTAGGGATCGGGACTATATCCGATGAGCAGTTCTTC. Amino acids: CASSLGIGTISDEQFF.

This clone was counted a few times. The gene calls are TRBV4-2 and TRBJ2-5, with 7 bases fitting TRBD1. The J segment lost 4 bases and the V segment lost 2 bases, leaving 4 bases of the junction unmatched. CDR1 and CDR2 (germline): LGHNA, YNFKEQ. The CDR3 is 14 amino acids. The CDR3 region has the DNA TGTGCCAGCAGCCAATTGACAGGGAGAGAGACCCAGTACTTC. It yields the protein CASSQLTGRETQYF.

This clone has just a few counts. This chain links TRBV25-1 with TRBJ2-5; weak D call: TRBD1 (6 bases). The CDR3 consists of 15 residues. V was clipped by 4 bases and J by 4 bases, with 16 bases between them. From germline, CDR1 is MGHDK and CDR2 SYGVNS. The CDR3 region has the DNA TGTGCCAGCAGTGGGGCCAGGGGTTGGGGAGAGACCCAGTACTTC. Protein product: CASSGARGWGETQYF.

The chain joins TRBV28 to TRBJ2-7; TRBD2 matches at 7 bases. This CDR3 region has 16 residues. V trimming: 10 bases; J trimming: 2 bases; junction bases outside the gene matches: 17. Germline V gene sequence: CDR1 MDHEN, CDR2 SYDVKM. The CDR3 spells CATRGNRGSQTYEQYF. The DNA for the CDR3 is TGTGCCACCCGCGGCAATCGCGGGAGCCAAACCTACGAGCAGTACTTC.

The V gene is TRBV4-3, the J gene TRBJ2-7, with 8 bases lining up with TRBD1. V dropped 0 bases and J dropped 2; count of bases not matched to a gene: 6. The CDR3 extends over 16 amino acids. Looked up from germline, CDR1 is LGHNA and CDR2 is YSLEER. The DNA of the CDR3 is TGCGCCAGCAGCCAAGATGTGGGACAGGAGGCCTACGAGCAGTACTTC. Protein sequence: CASSQDVGQEAYEQYF.

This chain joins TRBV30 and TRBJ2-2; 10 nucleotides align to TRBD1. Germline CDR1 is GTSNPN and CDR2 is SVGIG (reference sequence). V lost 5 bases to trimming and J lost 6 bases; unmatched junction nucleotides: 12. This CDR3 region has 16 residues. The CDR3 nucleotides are TGTGCCTGGGAACGACAGGGGGCGCCCTATCCCGGGGAGCTGTTTTTT. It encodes CAWERQGAPYPGELFF.

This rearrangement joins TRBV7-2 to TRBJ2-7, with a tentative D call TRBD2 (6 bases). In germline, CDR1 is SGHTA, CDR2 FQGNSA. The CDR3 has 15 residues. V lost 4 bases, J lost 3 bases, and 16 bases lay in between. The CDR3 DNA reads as TGTGCCAGCAGCTCGGGAGCAGGAGGAGGCTACGAGCAGTACTTC. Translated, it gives CASSSGAGGGYEQYF.

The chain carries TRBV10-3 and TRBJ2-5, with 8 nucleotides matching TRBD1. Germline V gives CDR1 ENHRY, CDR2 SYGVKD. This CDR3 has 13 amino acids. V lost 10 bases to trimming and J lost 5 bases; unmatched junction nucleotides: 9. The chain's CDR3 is CATRQGLRETQYF. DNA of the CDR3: TGTGCCACCAGACAGGGGCTGAGGGAGACCCAGTACTTC.

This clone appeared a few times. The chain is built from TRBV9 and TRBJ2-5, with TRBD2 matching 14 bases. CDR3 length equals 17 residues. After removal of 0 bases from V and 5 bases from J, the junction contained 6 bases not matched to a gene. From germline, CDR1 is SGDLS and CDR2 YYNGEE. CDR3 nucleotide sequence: TGTGCCAGCAGCGTAGGACTAGCGGGAGGGGGGCAGGAGACCCAGTACTTC. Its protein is CASSVGLAGGGQETQYF. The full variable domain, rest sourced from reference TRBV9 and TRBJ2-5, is DSGVTQTPKHLITATGQRVTLRCSPRSGDLSVYWYQQSLDQGLQFLIQYYNGEERAKGNILERFSAQQFPDLHSELNLSSLELGDSALYFCASSVGLAGGGQETQYFGPGTRLLVL.

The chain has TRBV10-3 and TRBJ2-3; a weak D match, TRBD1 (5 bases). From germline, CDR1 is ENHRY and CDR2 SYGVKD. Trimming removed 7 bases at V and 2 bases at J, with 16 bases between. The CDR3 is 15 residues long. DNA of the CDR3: TGTGCCATCACCAAAACAGGTACCGACACAGATACGCAGTATTTT. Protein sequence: CAITKTGTDTDTQYF.